This TCR beta chain was recorded in a study of graft-versus-host responses after intestinal transplantation. This CDR3 is 16 amino acids long. V was clipped by 10 bases and J by 7 bases, with 26 bases between them. The germline V gene has CDR1 SNHLY and CDR2 FYNNEI. The protocol was immunoSEQ multiplex PCR, while the TCRdb copy is restricted to in-frame clones and leaves out a portion. The sample includes 9,500 to 13,000 clones, about 92% seen only once; the top ten take approximately 3.5%. The V call is TRBV2, the J call TRBJ2-1; a weak D match, TRBD2 (6 bases). The source was PBMCs, collected roughly six weeks after intestinal transplantation. The sequence was obtained from a human patient who received an intestinal transplant, so some T cells may come from the graft donor. This CDR3 reads CATTSKLAGPWNEQFF. The CDR3 DNA reads as TGTGCCACGACGTCGAAGTTGGCGGGGCCGTGGAATGAGCAGTTCTTC. The full variable domain, rest sourced from reference TRBV2 and TRBJ2-1, is EPEVTQTPSHQVTQMGQEVILRCVPISNHLYFYWYRQILGQKVEFLVSFYNNEISEKSEIFDDQFSVERPDGSNFTLKIRSTKLEDSAMYFCATTSKLAGPWNEQFFGPGTRLTVL.